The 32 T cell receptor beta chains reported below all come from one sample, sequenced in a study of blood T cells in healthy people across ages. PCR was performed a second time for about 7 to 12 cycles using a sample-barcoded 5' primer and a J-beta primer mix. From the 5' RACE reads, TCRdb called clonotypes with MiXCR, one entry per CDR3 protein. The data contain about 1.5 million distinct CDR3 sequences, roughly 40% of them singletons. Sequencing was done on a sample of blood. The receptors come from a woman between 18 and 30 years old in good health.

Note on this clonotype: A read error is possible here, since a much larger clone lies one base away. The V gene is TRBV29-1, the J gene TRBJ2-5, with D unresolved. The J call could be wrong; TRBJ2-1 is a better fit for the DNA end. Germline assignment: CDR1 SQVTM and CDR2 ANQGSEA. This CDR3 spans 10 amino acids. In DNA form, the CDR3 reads TGCAGCGTTGTCCAAGAGACCCAGTTCTTC. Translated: CSVVQETQFF.

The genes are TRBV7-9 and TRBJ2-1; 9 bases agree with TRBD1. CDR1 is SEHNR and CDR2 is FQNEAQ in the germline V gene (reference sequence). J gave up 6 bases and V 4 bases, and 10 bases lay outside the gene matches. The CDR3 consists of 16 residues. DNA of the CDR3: TGTGCCAGCAGCTGGACGACAGGGGGTCCCGTCAATGAGCAGTTCTTC. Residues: CASSWTTGGPVNEQFF.

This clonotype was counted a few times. CDR3 nucleotides: TGTGCCAGCAGTCTAGGACAGGGGCGGAACAATGAGCAGTACTTC. Protein product: CASSLGQGRNNEQYF. This sequence joins TRBV6-6 and TRBJ2-1, with 9 bases identical to TRBD1. The DNA end lines up better with TRBJ2-7; the J call may be wrong. In germline, CDR1 is MNHNY, CDR2 SVGAGI (reference sequence). The CDR3 contains 15 residues.

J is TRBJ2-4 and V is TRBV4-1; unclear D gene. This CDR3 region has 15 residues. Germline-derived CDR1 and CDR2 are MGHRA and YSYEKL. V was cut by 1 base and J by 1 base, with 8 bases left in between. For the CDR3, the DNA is TGCGCCAGCAGCCAAGCTAAGGTTGCCAAAAACATTCAGTACTTC. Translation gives CASSQAKVAKNIQYF.

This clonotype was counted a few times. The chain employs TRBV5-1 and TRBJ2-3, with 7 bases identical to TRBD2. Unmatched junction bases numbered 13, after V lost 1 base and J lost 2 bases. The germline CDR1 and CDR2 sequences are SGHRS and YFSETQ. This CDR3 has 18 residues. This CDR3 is CASSLREQRGLNTDTQYF. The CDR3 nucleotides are TGCGCCAGCAGCTTGAGGGAGCAGCGGGGCTTAAACACAGATACGCAGTATTTT.

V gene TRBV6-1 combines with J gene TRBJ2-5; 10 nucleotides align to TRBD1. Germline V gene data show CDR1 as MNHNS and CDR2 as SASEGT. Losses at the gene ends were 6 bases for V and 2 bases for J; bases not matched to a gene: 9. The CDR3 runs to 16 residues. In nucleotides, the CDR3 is TGTGCCAGCAGCTGGGACAGGGGAGGGATACAAGAGACCCAGTACTTC. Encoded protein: CASSWDRGGIQETQYF.

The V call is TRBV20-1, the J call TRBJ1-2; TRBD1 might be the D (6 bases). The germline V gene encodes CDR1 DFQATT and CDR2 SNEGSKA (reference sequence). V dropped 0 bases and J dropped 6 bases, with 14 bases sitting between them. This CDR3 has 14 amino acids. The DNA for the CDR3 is TGCAGTGCTAGAGATATCCCAGGGGTTAATGGCTACACCTTC. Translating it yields CSARDIPGVNGYTF.

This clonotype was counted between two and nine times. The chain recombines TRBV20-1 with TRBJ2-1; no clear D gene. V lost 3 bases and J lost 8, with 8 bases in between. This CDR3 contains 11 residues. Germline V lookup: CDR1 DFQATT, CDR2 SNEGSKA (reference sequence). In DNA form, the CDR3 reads TGCAGTGCTAGCCCTGACTATGAGCAGTTCTTC. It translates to CSASPDYEQFF.

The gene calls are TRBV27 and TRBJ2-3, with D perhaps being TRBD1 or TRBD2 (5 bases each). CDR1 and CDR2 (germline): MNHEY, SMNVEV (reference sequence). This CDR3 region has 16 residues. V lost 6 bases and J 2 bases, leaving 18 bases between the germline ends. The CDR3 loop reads CASSQLKWGSTDTQYF. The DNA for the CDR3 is TGTGCCAGCAGCCAGTTGAAGTGGGGGTCCACAGATACGCAGTATTTT.

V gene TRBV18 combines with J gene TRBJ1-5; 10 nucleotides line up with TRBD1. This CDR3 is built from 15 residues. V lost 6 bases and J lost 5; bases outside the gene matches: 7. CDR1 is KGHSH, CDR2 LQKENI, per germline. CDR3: CASSSGTGAYQPQHF. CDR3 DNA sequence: TGTGCCAGCTCCTCCGGGACAGGGGCTTATCAGCCCCAGCATTTT.

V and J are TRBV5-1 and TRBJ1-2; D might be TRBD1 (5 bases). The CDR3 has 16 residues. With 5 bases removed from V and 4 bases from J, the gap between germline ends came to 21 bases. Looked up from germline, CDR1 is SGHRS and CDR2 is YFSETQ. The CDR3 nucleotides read TGCGCCAGCAGGGAGCAGGGATCACAGCCTTCCTATGGCTACACCTTC. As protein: CASREQGSQPSYGYTF. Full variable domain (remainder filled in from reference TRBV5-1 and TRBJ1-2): KAGVTQTPRYLIKTRGQQVTLSCSPISGHRSVSWYQQTPGQGLQFLFEYFSETQRNKGNFPGRFSGRQFSNSRSEMNVSTLELGDSALYLCASREQGSQPSYGYTFGSGTRLTVV.

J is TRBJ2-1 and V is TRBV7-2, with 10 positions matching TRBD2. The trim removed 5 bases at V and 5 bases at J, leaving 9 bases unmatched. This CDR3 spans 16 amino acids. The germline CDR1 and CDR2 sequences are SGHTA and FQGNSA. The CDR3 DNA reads TGTGCCAGCAGCGGGCCCGGGACTAGCGTTGACAATGAGCAGTTCTTC. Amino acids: CASSGPGTSVDNEQFF.

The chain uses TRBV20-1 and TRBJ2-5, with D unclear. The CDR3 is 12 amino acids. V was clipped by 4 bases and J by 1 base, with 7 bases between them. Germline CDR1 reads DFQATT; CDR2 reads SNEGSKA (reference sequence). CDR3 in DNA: TGCAGTGCTAAGGACCTCCAAGAGACCCAGTACTTC. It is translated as CSAKDLQETQYF.

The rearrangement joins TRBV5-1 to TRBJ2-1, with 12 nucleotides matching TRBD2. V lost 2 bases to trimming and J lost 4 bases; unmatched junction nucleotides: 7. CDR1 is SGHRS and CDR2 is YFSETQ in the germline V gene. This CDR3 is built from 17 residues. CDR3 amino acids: CASSFPPTSGSYNEQFF. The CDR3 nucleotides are TGCGCCAGCAGCTTCCCGCCGACTAGCGGGAGTTACAATGAGCAGTTCTTC.

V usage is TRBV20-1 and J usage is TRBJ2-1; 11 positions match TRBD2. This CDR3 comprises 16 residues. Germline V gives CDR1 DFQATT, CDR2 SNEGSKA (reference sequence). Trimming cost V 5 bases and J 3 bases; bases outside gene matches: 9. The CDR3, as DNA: TGCAGTGCTGCAAGGCGGGGACTAGCGGACTACAATGAGCAGTTCTTC. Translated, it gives CSAARRGLADYNEQFF.

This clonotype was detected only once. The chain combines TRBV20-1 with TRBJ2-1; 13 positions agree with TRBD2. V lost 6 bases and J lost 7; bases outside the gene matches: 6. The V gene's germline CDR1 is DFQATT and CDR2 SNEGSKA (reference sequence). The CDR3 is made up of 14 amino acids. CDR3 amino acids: CSAELAGGANEQFF. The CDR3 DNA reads TGCAGTGCCGAACTAGCGGGGGGGGCAAATGAGCAGTTCTTC.

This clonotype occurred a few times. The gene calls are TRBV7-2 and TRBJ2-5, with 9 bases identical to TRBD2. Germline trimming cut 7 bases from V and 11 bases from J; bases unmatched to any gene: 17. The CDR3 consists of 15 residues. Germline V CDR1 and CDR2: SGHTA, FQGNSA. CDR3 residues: CASTAGGLIYNEQYF. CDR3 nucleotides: TGTGCCAGCACGGCGGGAGGGCTGATCTACAATGAGCAGTACTTC.

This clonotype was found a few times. The CDR3 DNA reads as TGTGCCATCGGAAGGAGGCAGGGAGGTTCACCCCTCCACTTT. Its translation: CAIGRRQGGSPLHF. This chain connects TRBV10-3 to TRBJ1-6, with D perhaps TRBD1 (5 bases). Germline loops: CDR1 ENHRY, CDR2 SYGVKD. This CDR3 is 14 amino acids long. Trimming shortened V by 8 bases and J by 9 bases, and 17 bases separated the two germline ends.

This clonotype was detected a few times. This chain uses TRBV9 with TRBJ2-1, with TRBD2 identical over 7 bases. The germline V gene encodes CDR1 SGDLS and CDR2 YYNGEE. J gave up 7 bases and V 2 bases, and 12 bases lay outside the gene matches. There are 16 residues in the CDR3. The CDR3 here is CASSVSFAAGENEQFF. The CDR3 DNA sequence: TGTGCCAGCAGCGTCTCCTTCGCGGCGGGGGAGAATGAGCAGTTCTTC. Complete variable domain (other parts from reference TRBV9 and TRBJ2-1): DSGVTQTPKHLITATGQRVTLRCSPRSGDLSVYWYQQSLDQGLQFLIQYYNGEERAKGNILERFSAQQFPDLHSELNLSSLELGDSALYFCASSVSFAAGENEQFFGPGTRLTVL.

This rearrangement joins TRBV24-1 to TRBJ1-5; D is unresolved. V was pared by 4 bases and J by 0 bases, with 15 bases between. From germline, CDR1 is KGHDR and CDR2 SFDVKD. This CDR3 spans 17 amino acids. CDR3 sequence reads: CATSEIIRINSNQPQHF. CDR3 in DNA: TGTGCCACCAGTGAGATAATAAGGATCAATAGCAATCAGCCCCAGCATTTT.

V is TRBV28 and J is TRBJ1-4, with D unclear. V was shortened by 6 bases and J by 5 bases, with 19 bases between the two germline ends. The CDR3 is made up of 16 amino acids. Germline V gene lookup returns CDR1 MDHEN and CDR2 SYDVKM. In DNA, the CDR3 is TGTGCCAGCAGAGCGAAACGGAGCCCACCAAATGAAAAACTGTTTTTT. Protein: CASRAKRSPPNEKLFF.

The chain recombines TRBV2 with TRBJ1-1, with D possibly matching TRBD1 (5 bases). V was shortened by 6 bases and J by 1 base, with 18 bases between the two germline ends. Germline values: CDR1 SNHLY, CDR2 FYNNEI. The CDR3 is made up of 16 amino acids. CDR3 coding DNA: TGTGCCAGCAGGGACCGGGGCGCACAGTCGAACACTGAAGCTTTCTTT. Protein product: CASRDRGAQSNTEAFF.

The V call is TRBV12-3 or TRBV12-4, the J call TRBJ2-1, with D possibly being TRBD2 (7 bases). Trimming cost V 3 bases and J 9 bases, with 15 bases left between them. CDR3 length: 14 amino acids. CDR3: CASSLGGGATEQFF. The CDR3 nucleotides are TGTGCCAGCAGTTTGGGAGGGGGGGCCACTGAGCAGTTCTTC.

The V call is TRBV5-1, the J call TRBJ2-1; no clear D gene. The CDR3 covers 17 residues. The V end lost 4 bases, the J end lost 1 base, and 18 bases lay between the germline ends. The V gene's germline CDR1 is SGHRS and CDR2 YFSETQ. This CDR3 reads CASSPQSGAGSYNEQFF. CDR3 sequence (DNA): TGCGCCAGCAGCCCCCAGTCGGGTGCCGGGTCCTACAATGAGCAGTTCTTC.

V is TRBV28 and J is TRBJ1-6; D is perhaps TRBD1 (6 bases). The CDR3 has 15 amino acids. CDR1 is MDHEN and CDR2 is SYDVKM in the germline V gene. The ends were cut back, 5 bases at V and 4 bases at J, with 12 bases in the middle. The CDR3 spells CASSGGTSYNSPLHF. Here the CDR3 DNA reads TGTGCCAGCAGTGGGGGGACATCTTATAATTCACCCCTCCACTTT.

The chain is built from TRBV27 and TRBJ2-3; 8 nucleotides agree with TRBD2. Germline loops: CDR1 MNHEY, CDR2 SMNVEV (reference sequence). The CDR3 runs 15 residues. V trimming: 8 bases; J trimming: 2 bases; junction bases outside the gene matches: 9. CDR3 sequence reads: CASYTLAGFTDTQYF. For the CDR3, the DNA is TGTGCCAGCTATACGCTAGCGGGCTTCACAGATACGCAGTATTTT.

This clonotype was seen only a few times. The CDR3 sequence: CAISEGSGTYNEQFF. The CDR3 DNA is TGTGCCATCAGTGAGGGAAGCGGTACCTACAATGAGCAGTTCTTC. This sequence joins TRBV10-3 and TRBJ2-1, with D perhaps TRBD2 (5 bases). Trimming removed 2 bases from V and 2 bases from J, with 10 bases in between. Germline V gene data show CDR1 as ENHRY and CDR2 as SYGVKD. The CDR3 spans 15 residues.

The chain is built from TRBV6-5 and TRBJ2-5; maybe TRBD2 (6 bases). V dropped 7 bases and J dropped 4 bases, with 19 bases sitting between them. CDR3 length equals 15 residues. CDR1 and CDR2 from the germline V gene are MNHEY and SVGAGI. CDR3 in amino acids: CASKRPGAGRETQYF. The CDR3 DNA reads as TGTGCCAGCAAGCGCCCGGGAGCGGGTAGAGAGACCCAGTACTTC.

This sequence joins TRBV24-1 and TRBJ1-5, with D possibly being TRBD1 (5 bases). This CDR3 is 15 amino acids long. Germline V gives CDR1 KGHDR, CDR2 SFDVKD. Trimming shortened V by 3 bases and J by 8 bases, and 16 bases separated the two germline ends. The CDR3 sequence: CATSDGTAPREPQHF. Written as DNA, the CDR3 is TGTGCCACCAGTGATGGGACCGCACCAAGGGAGCCCCAGCATTTT.

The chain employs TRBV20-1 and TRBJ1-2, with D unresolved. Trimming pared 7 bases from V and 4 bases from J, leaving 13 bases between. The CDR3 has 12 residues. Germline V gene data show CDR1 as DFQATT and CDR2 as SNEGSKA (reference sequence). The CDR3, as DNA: TGCAGTGTCTCGGACGGCACCTATGGCTACACCTTC. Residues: CSVSDGTYGYTF.

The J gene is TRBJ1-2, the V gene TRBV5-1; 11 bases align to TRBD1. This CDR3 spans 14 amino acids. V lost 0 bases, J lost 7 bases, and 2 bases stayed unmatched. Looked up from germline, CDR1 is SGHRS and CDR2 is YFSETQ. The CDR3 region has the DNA TGCGCCAGCAGCTTGGATGGACAGGGGGCTGGCTACACCTTC. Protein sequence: CASSLDGQGAGYTF.

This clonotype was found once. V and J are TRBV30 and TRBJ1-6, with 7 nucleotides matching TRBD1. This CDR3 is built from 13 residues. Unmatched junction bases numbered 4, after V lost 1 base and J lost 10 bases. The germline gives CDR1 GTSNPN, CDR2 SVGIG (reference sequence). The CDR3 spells CAWSGQDRSPLHF. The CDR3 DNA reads TGTGCCTGGAGTGGGCAGGACAGGTCACCCCTCCACTTT. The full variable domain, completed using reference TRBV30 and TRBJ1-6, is SQTIHQWPATLVQPVGSPLSLECTVEGTSNPNLYWYRQAAGRGLQLLFYSVGIGQISSEVPQNLSASRPQDRQFILSSKKLLLSDSGFYLCAWSGQDRSPLHFGNGTRLTVT.